The rows below give T cell receptor beta chains drawn from one sample of a study of T cell changes during pregnancy in multiple sclerosis. Assay used: immunoSEQ multiplex PCR; TCRdb lists only in-frame clones, some missing. The table has tens of thousands of clones, 92% seen once. This specimen consisted of CD8+ T cells from peripheral blood mononuclear cells, obtained before pregnancy. Receptors originate from a female donor with multiple sclerosis, enrolled in a pregnancy study. Each CDR3 is given with its conserved first and last residue. Fields, in order: CDR3 protein, CDR3 DNA, D gene, clone size, V gene, J gene. A D gene is named only where the DNA matches it firmly. Some rows have no size entry. The others give once, few or many, or a class for an expanded clone.

CASTEWDTPSYGYTF	TGTGCCAGCACGGAATGGGACACCCCCAGCTATGGCTACACCTTC	NA	NA	TRBV2	TRBJ1-2
CASSQWTGTGELFF	TGTGCCAGCAGCCAGTGGACAGGAACCGGGGAGCTGTTTTTT	TRBD1	NA	TRBV7-3	TRBJ2-2
CASSLRGQNEQFF	TGTGCCAGCAGCTTAAGGGGGCAGAATGAGCAGTTCTTC	TRBD1	NA	TRBV7-6	TRBJ2-1
CASSPGGGSSGNTIYF	TGTGCCAGCTCCCCGGGCGGGGGAAGCTCTGGAAACACCATATATTTT	NA	NA	TRBV18	TRBJ1-3
CASSLDSSQPQHF	TGTGCCAGCAGCCTCGACAGTAGTCAGCCCCAGCATTTT	NA	NA	TRBV9	TRBJ1-5
CASSQGRSTDTQYF	TGCGCCAGCAGCCAAGGTCGCAGTACAGATACGCAGTATTTT	NA	NA	TRBV4-1	TRBJ2-3
CASSWNPRDRILETQYF	TGCGCCAGCAGCTGGAATCCCCGGGACAGGATTTTGGAGACCCAGTACTTC	TRBD1	NA	TRBV5-1	TRBJ2-5
CASKTSVTQYF	TGTGCCAGCAAAACTAGTGTTACGCAGTATTTT	NA	NA	TRBV27	TRBJ2-3
CASSPTGSNTYEQYF	TGCGCCAGCAGCCCGACAGGGTCGAATACCTACGAGCAGTACTTC	TRBD1	NA	TRBV5-1	TRBJ2-7
CASSGRDEQYF	TGTGCCAGCAGCGGGAGGGACGAGCAGTACTTC	TRBD2	NA	TRBV7-9	TRBJ2-7
CASSLGPSADTQYF	TGTGCCAGCAGCTTAGGTCCTAGCGCAGATACGCAGTATTTT	NA	NA	TRBV13	TRBJ2-3
CAISERRDSGYNSPLHF	TGTGCCATCAGTGAGCGGAGGGACAGTGGCTATAATTCACCCCTCCACTTT	TRBD1	NA	TRBV10-3	TRBJ1-6
CASSPYPTSGVSEGDTQYF	TGTGCCAGCAGTCCCTACCCGACTAGCGGGGTCTCCGAGGGAGATACGCAGTATTTT	TRBD2	once	TRBV27	TRBJ2-3
CASNGGGETQYF	TGTGCCAGCAATGGGGGAGGAGAGACCCAGTACTTC	NA	NA	TRBV9	TRBJ2-5
CASSLVVGREDEQFF	TGTGCCAGCAGCTTGGTAGTCGGGAGGGAGGATGAGCAGTTCTTC	TRBD2	once	TRBV5-4	TRBJ2-1
CASAGTGTQETQYF	TGTGCCAGCGCCGGGACAGGGACTCAAGAGACCCAGTACTTC	TRBD1	NA	TRBV6-5	TRBJ2-5
CATEHRTTLNYGYTF	TGTGCCACCGAGCACCGGACAACTTTGAACTATGGCTACACCTTC	NA	NA	TRBV6-1	TRBJ1-2
CASSPDRLQQFF	TGCGCCAGCAGCCCGGACAGACTCCAACAGTTCTTC	NA	NA	TRBV5-1	TRBJ2-1
CASSLNPGAKNIQYF	TGTGCCAGCAGTTTAAACCCAGGAGCCAAAAACATTCAGTACTTC	NA	NA	TRBV28	TRBJ2-4
CASTPTGKNGYTF	TGTGCCAGCACCCCGACAGGGAAGAATGGCTACACCTTC	TRBD1	NA	TRBV27	TRBJ1-2
CASSFGFVGYNEQFF	TGTGCCAGCAGCTTCGGGTTTGTAGGCTACAATGAGCAGTTCTTC	NA	NA	TRBV11-2	TRBJ2-1
CASSPLAGTDNQPQHF	TGTGCCAGCAGCCCGTTGGCCGGGACAGATAATCAGCCCCAGCATTTT	TRBD1	NA	TRBV7-8	TRBJ1-5
CASSLGNRGPVTEAFF	TGCGCCAGCAGCCTCGGGAACAGGGGGCCCGTGACTGAAGCTTTCTTT	TRBD1	NA	TRBV5-1	TRBJ1-1